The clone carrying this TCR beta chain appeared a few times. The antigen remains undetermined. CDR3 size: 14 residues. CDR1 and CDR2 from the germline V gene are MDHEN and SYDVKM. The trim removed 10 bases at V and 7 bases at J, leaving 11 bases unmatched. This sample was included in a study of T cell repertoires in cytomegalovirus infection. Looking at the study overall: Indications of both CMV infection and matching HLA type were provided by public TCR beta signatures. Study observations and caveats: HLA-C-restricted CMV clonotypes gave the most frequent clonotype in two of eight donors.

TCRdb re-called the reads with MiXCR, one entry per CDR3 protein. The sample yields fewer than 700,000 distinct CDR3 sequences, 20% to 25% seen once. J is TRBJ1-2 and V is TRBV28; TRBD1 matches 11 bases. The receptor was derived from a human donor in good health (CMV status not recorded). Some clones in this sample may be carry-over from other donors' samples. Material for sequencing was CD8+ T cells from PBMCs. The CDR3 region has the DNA TGTGCCACCTGGAACGGACAGGGGGCTATTGGCTACACCTTC. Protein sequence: CATWNGQGAIGYTF.